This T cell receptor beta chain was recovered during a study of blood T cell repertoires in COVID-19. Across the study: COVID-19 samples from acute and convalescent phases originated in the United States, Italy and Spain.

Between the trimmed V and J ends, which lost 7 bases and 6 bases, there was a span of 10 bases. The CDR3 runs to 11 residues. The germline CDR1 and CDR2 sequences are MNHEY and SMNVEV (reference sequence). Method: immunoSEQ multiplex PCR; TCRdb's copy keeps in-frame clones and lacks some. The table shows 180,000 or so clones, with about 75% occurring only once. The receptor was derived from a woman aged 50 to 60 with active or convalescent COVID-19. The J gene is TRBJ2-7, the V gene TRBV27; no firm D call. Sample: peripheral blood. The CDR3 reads CASKIVSEQYF. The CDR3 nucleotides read TGTGCCAGCAAGATAGTCTCCGAGCAGTACTTC.